The rows below give T cell receptor beta chains drawn from one sample of a study of graft-versus-host responses after intestinal transplantation. The antigens these receptors bind are not known. Profiling relied on immunoSEQ multiplex PCR, and the TCRdb table lists in-frame clones only, not all of them. This sample has about 73,000 clones, with 90% found just once. This specimen consisted of unstimulated CD8+ T cells sorted from spleen or lymph node cells, obtained before transplant. Receptors were obtained from a human donor who was the organ donor for an intestinal transplant. The CDR3 runs from the conserved cysteine through the conserved F or W. The D gene is left open where the match is weak. Not every row has a clone size; where given, it reads once, few, many or a size class.

j_call d_call v_call clone_size cdr3_nt cdr3_aa
TRBJ1-5 NA TRBV6-5 NA TGTGCCAGCAGTTTGATGGCGGGTCAGCCCCAGCATTTT CASSLMAGQPQHF
TRBJ1-5 TRBD1 TRBV30 NA TGTGCCTGGAGCAGGGACAGGGGAATTGGCAATCAGCCCCAGCATTTT CAWSRDRGIGNQPQHF
TRBJ1-2 NA TRBV29-1 NA TGCAGCGTTGTACAGGATACTGGCTACACCTTC CSVVQDTGYTF
TRBJ2-1 NA TRBV4-2 NA TGTGCCAGCAGCCAGGGGGGACCCCGGCAGTTCTTC CASSQGGPRQFF
TRBJ2-4 TRBD1 TRBV6-5 NA TGTGCCAGCAGTTGGGCAGGGGGCGAGGGGAACATTCAGTACTTC CASSWAGGEGNIQYF
TRBJ1-2 NA TRBV6-1 once TGTGCCAGCAGTGAACAGGGTTTTGGGCCCGGCTACACCTTC CASSEQGFGPGYTF
TRBJ2-3 NA TRBV10-3 NA TGTGCCATTTCGCCGGAAGGGGATGTGGGAGATACGCAGTATTTT CAISPEGDVGDTQYF
TRBJ2-1 NA TRBV15 NA TGTGCCACCAGCAGAGATGGGGGGGCAGCCTACAATGAGCAGTTCTTC CATSRDGGAAYNEQFF
TRBJ1-2 TRBD1 TRBV6-1 NA TGTGCCAGCACCCCCCGACAGGGTGGCATCTATGGCTACACCTTC CASTPRQGGIYGYTF
TRBJ1-6 NA TRBV2 NA TGTGCCAGCTTTCAAGGACAGTATAATTCACCCCTCCACTTT CASFQGQYNSPLHF
TRBJ1-2 TRBD1 TRBV4-1 NA TGCGCCAGCAGCCCGTACAGGGGGAACTATGGCTACACCTTC CASSPYRGNYGYTF
TRBJ1-1 NA TRBV6-5 once TGTGCCAGCAGTCCCGCGGGGAACACTGAAGCTTTCTTT CASSPAGNTEAFF
TRBJ2-3 NA TRBV27 NA TGTGCCAGCAAAAGTGTTCGCGGCGGGGAAACAGATACGCAGTATTTT CASKSVRGGETDTQYF
TRBJ1-2 TRBD1 TRBV7-9 NA TGTGCCAGCAGCCCTCCAGGGGGCTTCTATGGCTACACCTTC CASSPPGGFYGYTF
TRBJ2-5 TRBD1 TRBV6-5 NA TGTGCCAGCGTGGGACAGACCCAAGAGACCCAGTACTTC CASVGQTQETQYF
TRBJ2-2 TRBD1 TRBV4-3 NA TGCGCCAGCAGCCAGGCCGGGACAGGGCCCGGGGAGCTGTTTTTT CASSQAGTGPGELFF
TRBJ1-2 NA TRBV5-4 NA TGTGCCAGCAGCTTACCAGGCGTCCGGTATGGCTACACCTTC CASSLPGVRYGYTF
TRBJ2-1 TRBD1 TRBV27 NA TGTGCCAGCAGTCTTGACAGGGACCCTTACAATGAGCAGTTCTTC CASSLDRDPYNEQFF
TRBJ2-5 NA TRBV6-5 few TGTGCCAGCATGCAGGCAGGCCAAGAGACCCAGTACTTC CASMQAGQETQYF
TRBJ1-1 NA TRBV10-2 NA TGCGCCAGCAACAGGGTTCTGAACACTGAAGCTTTCTTT CASNRVLNTEAFF
TRBJ2-5 TRBD1 TRBV13 NA TGTGCCAGCAGCTTGAGGGGGCACCTCCAAGAGACCCAGTACTTC CASSLRGHLQETQYF
TRBJ1-3 NA TRBV6-1 NA TGTGCCAGCAGTGAAGTTTACAGGGACCCCTCTGGAAACACCATATATTTT CASSEVYRDPSGNTIYF
TRBJ1-2 TRBD1 TRBV25-1 few TGTGCCAGCGACGGACAGGGCTTTACCACCTTC CASDGQGFTTF
TRBJ2-2 NA TRBV11-2 once TGTGCCAGCACCCTAGTGAGCCCCGGGGAGCTGTTTTTT CASTLVSPGELFF
TRBJ1-1 TRBD1 TRBV5-6 medium-sized TGTGCCAGCCGCCAGGACAGGGCGAACACTGAAGCTTTCTTT CASRQDRANTEAFF
TRBJ2-5 TRBD1 TRBV9 NA TGTGCCAGCAGCGCCGGGACAGGCCAAGAGACCCAGTACTTC CASSAGTGQETQYF
TRBJ1-5 TRBD1 TRBV6-1 NA TGTGCCAGCAGTGAAACAGGGGAGAATCAGCCCCAGCATTTT CASSETGENQPQHF
TRBJ2-2 TRBD2 TRBV4-2 NA TGTGCCAGCAGCCAAGGGGTGATTGATAGCGGGGGGAACACCGGGGAGCTGTTTTTT CASSQGVIDSGGNTGELFF
TRBJ2-3 NA TRBV2 NA TGTGCCAGCAGTGAATTGGTGTCGAGCCCCGAAGTTACGCAGTATTTT CASSELVSSPEVTQYF
TRBJ1-6 NA TRBV6-5 NA TGTGCCAGCAGTAGACGCAAGTTTAGGGGTTCACCCCTCCACTTT CASSRRKFRGSPLHF
TRBJ2-2 NA TRBV6-4 NA TGTGCCAGCAGTTTAGAACAGGGCCACACCGGGGAGCTGTTTTTT CASSLEQGHTGELFF
TRBJ1-1 NA TRBV29-1 once TGCAGCGCTCTTCCAGGGTTTAACACTGAAGCTTTCTTT CSALPGFNTEAFF
TRBJ2-2 NA TRBV28 NA TGTGCCAGCAGTCCTACAGGGGGGGACGGGGAGCTGTTTTTT CASSPTGGDGELFF
TRBJ2-1 TRBD2 TRBV7-9 NA TGTGCCAGCAGCTTAATAGCGGGGGAGCAGTTCTTC CASSLIAGEQFF
TRBJ1-5 TRBD1 TRBV15 NA TGTGCCACCAGCAAGGGGGACCCGGGACAGGGTCATCAGCCCCAGCATTTT CATSKGDPGQGHQPQHF
TRBJ1-2 TRBD1 TRBV28 NA TGTGCCAGCAGTTCACAGGGGAGCTACACCTTC CASSSQGSYTF
TRBJ1-2 TRBD1 TRBV5-8 NA TGTGCCAGCAGCTTTGGGACAGGGGGCACCTATGGCTACACCTTC CASSFGTGGTYGYTF
TRBJ1-2 NA TRBV28 NA TGTGCCAGCAGTGAGGGTTTCTATGGCTACACCTTC CASSEGFYGYTF
TRBJ1-1 TRBD1 TRBV6-6 NA TGTGCCAGCAGTGCCGGGACAGTAACAACCAACACTGAAGCTTTCTTT CASSAGTVTTNTEAFF
TRBJ1-1 NA TRBV5-1 NA TGCGCCAGCAGCCAAGGACAGACCTTTGACACTGAAGCTTTCTTT CASSQGQTFDTEAFF
TRBJ1-3 NA TRBV6-1 NA TGTGCCAGCAGCCCAGCTGGCAGGGTCGGAAACACCATATATTTT CASSPAGRVGNTIYF
TRBJ1-1 NA TRBV5-1 NA TGCGCCAGCAGCCCAACCCGACAGCCGGGGGATGAAGCTTTCTTT CASSPTRQPGDEAFF
TRBJ1-1 NA TRBV11-3 NA TGTGCCAGCAGCCCCCGAGGGGGTACTGAAGCTTTCTTT CASSPRGGTEAFF
TRBJ1-1 TRBD1 TRBV19 NA TGTGCCAGTAGTATTATCGTTTATGGCAGGGGGTACACTGAAGCTTTCTTT CASSIIVYGRGYTEAFF
TRBJ2-3 NA TRBV11-2 NA TGTGCCAGCAGCTCCCTGGGGGGTCCAGATACGCAGTATTTT CASSSLGGPDTQYF
TRBJ1-6 NA TRBV28 once TGTGCCAGCAGTTCCGGGACTGGCTCCTATAATTCACCCCTCCACTTT CASSSGTGSYNSPLHF